This passage covers 18 T cell receptor beta chains from one sample sequenced in a study of T cells in Graves' hyperthyroidism and ophthalmopathy. RNA transcripts provided the source from which TCR beta CDR3 regions were amplified. First-round RT-PCR with HTBI primers amplified the TCR CDR3 region. A single record per CDR3 protein comes from TCRdb applying MiXCR to the multiplex PCR reads. The sample contains 93,000 or so distinct CDR3 sequences, 47% of which appear only once. Material: blood. The receptors come from a man aged 35 to 55 with Graves' hyperthyroidism.

The J gene is TRBJ2-1, the V gene TRBV20-1; D is tentatively TRBD1 or TRBD2 (5 bases each). This CDR3 spans 12 amino acids. The germline gives CDR1 DFQATT, CDR2 SNEGSKA (reference sequence). The germline V and J ends were trimmed by 4 bases and 12 bases, with 16 bases remaining between them. This CDR3 is CSANPGADTQFF. In DNA form, the CDR3 reads TGCAGTGCTAACCCCGGGGCGGATACGCAGTTCTTC.

The chain employs TRBV2 and TRBJ2-5; the match to TRBD2 covers 12 bases. The V gene's germline CDR1 is SNHLY and CDR2 FYNNEI. This CDR3 spans 14 amino acids. V was clipped by 6 bases and J by 4 bases; unmatched bases: 3. The CDR3 region is CASRKTSGRETQYF. As DNA, the CDR3 is TGTGCCAGCAGGAAGACTAGCGGGAGAGAGACCCAGTACTTC.

V usage is TRBV7-9 and J usage is TRBJ1-4, with a weak D call TRBD1 (6 bases). This CDR3 comprises 17 residues. Trimming shortened V by 5 bases and J by 5 bases, and 21 bases separated the two germline ends. The germline V gene encodes CDR1 SEHNR and CDR2 FQNEAQ (reference sequence). DNA for the CDR3: TGTGCCAGCAGCCGACGGGGGCGGGGGGTATACAATGAAAAACTGTTTTTT. Encoded protein: CASSRRGRGVYNEKLFF.

The chain has TRBV2 and TRBJ1-6; 12 positions agree with TRBD1. This CDR3 has 14 residues. The germline V gene encodes CDR1 SNHLY and CDR2 FYNNEI. V lost 6 bases, J lost 8 bases, and 2 bases stayed unmatched. CDR3 in amino acids: CASRGTGGYSPLHF. In DNA form, the CDR3 reads TGTGCCAGCAGGGGGACAGGGGGCTATTCACCCCTCCACTTT.

This clonotype was counted at least ten times. V and J are TRBV7-2 and TRBJ2-7; no definite D call. The CDR3 spans 15 residues. Trimming took off 1 base at V and 2 bases at J, with 12 bases between the two ends. Germline loops: CDR1 SGHTA, CDR2 FQGNSA. CDR3 sequence reads: CASSLGRRTTYEQYF. The DNA of the CDR3 is TGTGCCAGCAGCTTAGGGCGGAGAACCACCTACGAGCAGTACTTC.

With respect to this clonotype: A much larger clone lies one base from this, so it may be a read error. The rearrangement joins TRBV3-1 to TRBJ1-6; D not certain. Per germline, CDR1 LGHDT and CDR2 YNNKEL (reference sequence). CDR3 length: 14 residues. Trimming shortened V by 4 bases and J by 9 bases, and 13 bases separated the two germline ends. The CDR3 DNA reads as TGTGCCAGCAGCCGACGCTTAATGGGTTCACCCCTCCACTTT. Its translation is CASSRRLMGSPLHF. Using reference TRBV3-1 and TRBJ1-6 for the parts outside the CDR3, the full variable domain is DTAVSQTPKYLVTQMGNDKSIKCEQNLGHDTMYWYKQDSKKFLKIMFSYNNKELIINETVPNRFSPKSPDKAHLNLHINSLELGDSAVYFCASSRRLMGSPLHFGNGTRLTVT.

J is TRBJ1-4 and V is TRBV7-2; D unclear. Deletions cut 8 bases from V and 7 bases from J, with 14 bases between. The germline CDR1 and CDR2 sequences are SGHTA and FQGNSA. This CDR3 spans 13 amino acids. CDR3 in amino acids: CASGPRGSEKLFF. CDR3 nucleotide sequence: TGTGCCAGCGGCCCGCGCGGCAGTGAAAAACTGTTTTTT.

This clonotype was recorded many times. V usage is TRBV24-1 and J usage is TRBJ1-5, with a tentative D call TRBD1 (6 bases). Germline V gives CDR1 KGHDR, CDR2 SFDVKD. The CDR3 runs to 17 residues. The V and J ends lost 4 bases and 0 bases respectively, with 15 bases between them. The CDR3 spells CATSDSTGSYSNQPQHF. The CDR3 nucleotides read TGTGCCACCAGTGACTCGACAGGATCTTATAGCAATCAGCCCCAGCATTTT.

The chain uses TRBV2 and TRBJ2-6; TRBD1 might be the D (6 bases). The CDR3 loop spans 18 amino acids. The germline CDR1 and CDR2 sequences are SNHLY and FYNNEI. The V end lost 4 bases, the J end lost 0 bases, and 16 bases lay between the germline ends. CDR3 residues: CASSAHGTGNSGANVLTF. CDR3 bases: TGTGCCAGCAGTGCACACGGAACAGGGAACTCTGGGGCCAACGTCCTGACTTTC.

This clonotype has a count of ten or more. The genes are TRBV6-6 and TRBJ2-1, with 16 bases aligning to TRBD2. CDR3 size: 14 residues. Germline-derived CDR1 and CDR2 are MNHNY and SVGAGI (reference sequence). The trim removed 5 bases at V and 12 bases at J, leaving 4 bases unmatched. The CDR3 is CASSTGTSGRVQFF. CDR3 nucleotide sequence: TGTGCCAGCAGTACGGGGACTAGCGGGAGGGTGCAGTTCTTC.

This clonotype was observed once. The chain combines TRBV20-1 with TRBJ1-1, with TRBD1 matching 7 bases. CDR3 length equals 13 residues. Per the germline V gene, CDR1 is DFQATT and CDR2 is SNEGSKA (reference sequence). Germline trimming cut 5 bases from V and 5 bases from J; bases unmatched to any gene: 8. CDR3 residues: CSAATGLGTEAFF. CDR3 coding DNA: TGCAGTGCTGCGACAGGGTTGGGGACTGAAGCTTTCTTT.

At least ten counts were recorded for this clonotype. The chain carries TRBV6-6 and TRBJ2-1; D gene unclear. V was clipped by 4 bases and J by 6 bases, with 7 bases between them. Germline V gene lookup returns CDR1 MNHNY and CDR2 SVGAGI (reference sequence). The CDR3 contains 12 residues. The CDR3: CASSSSINEQFF. CDR3 in DNA: TGTGCCAGCAGTTCTAGTATCAATGAGCAGTTCTTC.

The table lists this clonotype with many counts. This chain uses TRBV19 with TRBJ2-2; D is undetermined. The CDR3 has 16 amino acids. With 9 bases removed from V and 5 bases from J, the gap between germline ends came to 22 bases. Per the germline V gene, CDR1 is LNHDA and CDR2 is SQIVND (reference sequence). CDR3 amino acids: CASRRRPLRETGELFF. CDR3 bases: TGTGCCAGCCGCCGTCGGCCTTTGCGAGAGACCGGGGAGCTGTTTTTT.

This rearrangement joins TRBV5-6 to TRBJ2-7; 9 bases fit TRBD1. The CDR3 sequence is 12 residues long. Per germline, CDR1 SGHDT and CDR2 YYEEEE. With 10 bases clipped from V and 5 bases from J, the junction kept 7 bases outside the gene matches. CDR3 DNA sequence: TGTGCCTGGGACAGGGTCGAGAACGAGCAGTACTTC. Residues: CAWDRVENEQYF.

This clonotype occurred many times. The chain links TRBV14 to TRBJ2-7; the match to TRBD1 covers 9 bases. The germline CDR1 and CDR2 sequences are SGHDN and FVKESK. This CDR3 is 15 amino acids long. J was trimmed by 0 bases and V by 4 bases; bases with no gene match: 4. Here the CDR3 reads CASSLPGQGSYEQYF. DNA of the CDR3: TGTGCCAGCAGCCTTCCGGGACAGGGCTCCTACGAGCAGTACTTC.

At least ten counts were recorded for this clonotype. This sequence joins TRBV9 and TRBJ2-7; TRBD2 matches at 11 bases. Germline-derived CDR1 and CDR2 are SGDLS and YYNGEE. The CDR3 is 15 residues long. Unmatched junction bases numbered 2, after V lost 0 bases and J lost 3 bases. CDR3 DNA sequence: TGTGCCAGCAGCGTAGGTGGGACTAGCGGCTACGAGCAGTACTTC. Translating gives CASSVGGTSGYEQYF.

Concerning this clonotype itself: A much larger clone sits a single nucleotide away, making a read error possible. The J gene is TRBJ2-1, the V gene TRBV11-2; 12 bases agree with TRBD1. Germline V gene data show CDR1 as SGHAT and CDR2 as FQNNGV. The CDR3 has 15 amino acids. In DNA, the CDR3 is TGTGCCAGCAGCTTAGCGGGACAGGGGGCGCGTAGGGAAGTCTTC. Residues: CASSLAGQGARREVF.

In its sample, this clonotype was seen a few times. V is TRBV3-1 and J is TRBJ2-7; D unresolved. The CDR3 is made up of 15 amino acids. Germline V gene sequence: CDR1 LGHDT, CDR2 YNNKEL (reference sequence). V shed 4 bases and J shed 3 bases, with 16 bases lying between them. The chain's CDR3 is CASSPYPVPGYEQYF. In DNA, the CDR3 is TGTGCCAGCAGCCCCTACCCAGTTCCTGGCTACGAGCAGTACTTC.